Shown below are 21 T cell receptor beta chains from a single sample sequenced in a study of cytomegalovirus exposure and HLA in healthy donors. Here immunoSEQ multiplex PCR was the method, and the copy in TCRdb shows in-frame clones only, minus some. The sample records roughly 100,000 clones, about 88% being singletons. The specimen sequenced was PBMCs. These receptor sequences come from a woman aged 18-29 years in good health and CMV-seropositive.

This clone was detected a few times. The rearrangement joins TRBV25-1 to TRBJ1-5; D may be TRBD1 (6 bases). The V and J ends lost 4 bases and 0 bases respectively, with 7 bases between them. This CDR3 is 14 amino acids long. Germline values: CDR1 MGHDK, CDR2 SYGVNS. The CDR3 loop reads CASSGGLSNQPQHF. The CDR3 coding sequence is TGTGCCAGCAGTGGGGGGCTTAGCAATCAGCCCCAGCATTTT.

The chain employs TRBV5-1 and TRBJ2-3, with TRBD2 matching 9 bases. Germline-derived CDR1 and CDR2 are SGHRS and YFSETQ. The junction had 7 bases not matched to a gene; V was cut back by 1 base and J by 4 bases. This CDR3 comprises 16 residues. For the CDR3, the DNA is TGCGCCAGCAGCTTGTCGGCTAGCGGGAAGGCAGATACGCAGTATTTT. It translates to CASSLSASGKADTQYF.

The chain has TRBV6-1 and TRBJ2-3, with TRBD1 matching 9 bases. From germline, CDR1 is MNHNS and CDR2 SASEGT. The CDR3 has 15 amino acids. Trimming took 3 bases from V and 4 from J; bases not matched to a gene: 5. CDR3 amino acids: CASSEGQGVADTQYF. In DNA, the CDR3 is TGTGCCAGCAGTGAGGGACAGGGAGTAGCAGATACGCAGTATTTT.

This clone was observed a single time. The chain recombines TRBV9 with TRBJ2-3; TRBD2 might be the D (7 bases). The length of the CDR3 is 16 residues. V lost 3 bases to trimming and J lost 4 bases, with 18 bases between them. The germline V gene encodes CDR1 SGDLS and CDR2 YYNGEE. The CDR3 protein is CASSALEGGLADTQYF. CDR3 DNA sequence: TGTGCCAGCAGCGCCTTGGAGGGGGGGCTCGCAGATACGCAGTATTTT.

This rearrangement joins TRBV19 to TRBJ2-7, with a possible D match to TRBD1 (6 bases). The V gene's germline CDR1 is LNHDA and CDR2 SQIVND (reference sequence). V dropped 5 bases and J dropped 7 bases, with 15 bases sitting between them. This CDR3 has 13 residues. CDR3: CASSQQGMREQYF. The CDR3 DNA reads TGTGCCAGTAGTCAGCAGGGGATGAGGGAGCAGTACTTC.

This clone was recorded once. This chain joins TRBV14 and TRBJ1-1; the D is unclear. The CDR3 sequence is 15 residues long. Trimming stripped 0 bases from V and 1 base from J, with 9 bases between. Germline CDR1 is SGHDN and CDR2 is FVKESK. CDR3 residues: CASSQDTLKNTEAFF. As DNA, the CDR3 is TGTGCCAGCAGCCAAGACACACTAAAGAACACTGAAGCTTTCTTT.

The V call is TRBV9, the J call TRBJ2-7; D call uncertain. The CDR3 is made up of 14 amino acids. Germline loops: CDR1 SGDLS, CDR2 YYNGEE. With 0 bases removed from V and 2 bases from J, the gap between germline ends came to 9 bases. The CDR3 sequence is CASSVEPGPYEQYF. The CDR3 DNA reads as TGTGCCAGCAGCGTAGAGCCTGGTCCCTACGAGCAGTACTTC.

Concerning this clone itself: The junction does not match germline at one end; this may be a read error. The chain joins TRBV28 to TRBJ1-1, with 7 bases lining up with TRBD1. Germline V gene data show CDR1 as MDHEN and CDR2 as SYDVKM. CDR3 length equals 12 residues. Here the CDR3 reads CASSSSRGLNDF. Written as DNA, the CDR3 is TGTGCCAGCAGTTCTTCCAGGGGGTTGAATGACTTT.

The chain combines TRBV7-2 with TRBJ2-4; tentatively, D is TRBD2 (6 bases). The ends were cut back, 4 bases at V and 0 bases at J, with 10 bases in the middle. This CDR3 is 15 amino acids long. Germline-derived CDR1 and CDR2 are SGHTA and FQGNSA. CDR3: CASSSPGVAKNIQYF. CDR3 DNA sequence: TGTGCCAGCAGCTCCCCGGGAGTAGCCAAAAACATTCAGTACTTC.

The rearrangement joins TRBV30 to TRBJ1-1; weak D call: TRBD1 (5 bases). Germline-derived CDR1 and CDR2 are GTSNPN and SVGIG (reference sequence). There are 11 residues in the CDR3. Trimming pared 6 bases from V and 8 bases from J, leaving 13 bases between. CDR3: CACLWEGEAFF. Here the CDR3 DNA reads TGTGCCTGCCTCTGGGAGGGGGAAGCTTTCTTT.

The V call is TRBV6-4, the J call TRBJ2-3; 9 positions match TRBD1. With 6 bases clipped from V and 2 bases from J, the junction kept 9 bases outside the gene matches. Per the germline V gene, CDR1 is MRHNA and CDR2 is SNTAGT. The CDR3 has 16 amino acids. The DNA of the CDR3 is TGTGCCAGCAGAATGCAACAGGGGGCCTTCACAGATACGCAGTATTTT. This translates into CASRMQQGAFTDTQYF.

A few counts support this clone. The rearrangement joins TRBV6-4 to TRBJ2-1; 11 bases fit TRBD2. The length of the CDR3 is 15 residues. Germline V lookup: CDR1 MRHNA, CDR2 SNTAGT. V trimming: 5 bases; J trimming: 8 bases; junction bases outside the gene matches: 8. DNA for the CDR3: TGTGCCAGCAGTCTACTAGCGGGAGAGGGCTATGAGCAGTTCTTC. This sequence encodes CASSLLAGEGYEQFF.

The chain couples TRBV6-5 to TRBJ2-7, with 8 bases matching TRBD1. V lost 2 bases and J lost 3; bases outside the gene matches: 0. CDR1 is MNHEY, CDR2 SVGAGI, per germline. The CDR3 loop spans 13 amino acids. Here the CDR3 DNA reads TGTGCCAGCAGTTACGACAGGGGCTACGAGCAGTACTTC. Translation gives CASSYDRGYEQYF.

The V and J genes are TRBV6-6 and TRBJ1-3; 9 bases align to TRBD1. CDR3 length equals 16 residues. Germline-derived CDR1 and CDR2 are MNHNY and SVGAGI (reference sequence). The ends lost 5 bases at V and 0 bases at J; junction bases unmatched: 5. The CDR3 bases are TGTGCCAGCAGTGCAACAGGGGGCCCCTCTGGAAACACCATATATTTT. Its translation: CASSATGGPSGNTIYF.

This chain connects TRBV5-1 to TRBJ1-4; D possibly corresponds to TRBD1 (5 bases). In germline, CDR1 is SGHRS, CDR2 YFSETQ. This CDR3 is 15 amino acids long. V was shortened by 3 bases and J by 6 bases, with 15 bases between the two germline ends. CDR3 sequence: CASSSIGGKHEKLFF. CDR3 sequence (DNA): TGCGCCAGCAGCTCGATCGGGGGGAAGCATGAAAAACTGTTTTTT.

This clone was detected only once. This chain links TRBV19 with TRBJ1-4; 7 bases are shared with TRBD1. The CDR3 consists of 15 residues. Per the germline V gene, CDR1 is LNHDA and CDR2 is SQIVND (reference sequence). V trimming: 5 bases; J trimming: 6 bases; junction bases outside the gene matches: 9. The chain's CDR3 is CASSRFRDSHEKLFF. CDR3 nucleotides: TGTGCCAGTAGTCGGTTTCGGGACAGCCATGAAAAACTGTTTTTT.

This clone was found once. The chain links TRBV28 to TRBJ2-5; D may be TRBD1 (5 bases). This CDR3 contains 13 residues. Trimming removed 6 bases from V and 2 bases from J, with 10 bases in between. The germline V gene encodes CDR1 MDHEN and CDR2 SYDVKM. CDR3 DNA: TGTGCCAGCAGCCAGGGCGGTCAAGAGACCCAGTACTTC. Translated: CASSQGGQETQYF.

The rearrangement links TRBV5-4 to TRBJ2-7; 10 positions match TRBD1. The CDR3 contains 14 residues. V shed 3 bases and J 3 bases; nucleotides not matched to a gene: 3. Germline CDR1 and CDR2: SGHNT and YYREEE (reference sequence). CDR3 region: CASSWGTGDYEQYF. CDR3 sequence (DNA): TGTGCCAGCAGCTGGGGGACAGGGGACTACGAGCAGTACTTC.

The rearrangement uses TRBV11-2 and TRBJ2-1, with D hard to call. This CDR3 has 14 amino acids. The V and J ends lost 5 bases and 8 bases respectively, with 16 bases between them. Germline V gives CDR1 SGHAT, CDR2 FQNNGV. The CDR3 is CASSLKSRGDEQFF. The CDR3 DNA reads TGTGCCAGCAGCCTTAAGTCGCGCGGCGATGAGCAGTTCTTC.

The J gene is TRBJ2-7, the V gene TRBV11-3; unclear D gene. The CDR3 spans 14 residues. V was trimmed by 0 bases and J by 3 bases, leaving 9 bases between them. Germline V lookup: CDR1 SGHNT, CDR2 YENEEA. The CDR3 region is CASSLDPVLYEQYF. As DNA, the CDR3 is TGTGCCAGCAGCTTAGATCCCGTTCTCTACGAGCAGTACTTC.

The chain recombines TRBV28 with TRBJ1-2; 7 bases match TRBD1. The CDR3 covers 13 residues. Germline trimming cut 5 bases from V and 7 bases from J; bases unmatched to any gene: 7. CDR1 and CDR2 from the germline V gene are MDHEN and SYDVKM. CDR3: CASSQGVVRGYTF. CDR3 DNA: TGTGCCAGCAGTCAGGGGGTAGTCCGTGGCTACACCTTC.